The entry that follows covers one TCR beta chain sequence. Its specificity is not known. The read terminates 3 residues ahead of where the CDR3 ends, so the germline J gene completes it. The assay was immunoSEQ multiplex PCR, and TCRdb's table has in-frame clones only and misses some. In all, the sample yields tens of thousands of clones. This sample is part of a study of T cells in women clearing cervical HPV infection. Study information: Controls' single incident HPV16 infection cleared within 12 months without precancer. Findings and limits, study-wide: Cases and controls were distinguished at AUC 0.83 by richness and V genes.

All participants had a single incident cervical HPV16 infection, and prevalent HPV16 infections were excluded. V shed 2 bases and J 5 bases; nucleotides not matched to a gene: 9. Germline V gene sequence: CDR1 SGHVS, CDR2 FNYEAQ. The CDR3 contains 15 residues. Source material: blood buffy coat. This TCR was recovered from a woman between 18 and 69 years old with a cervical HPV16 infection that either progressed to CIN3+ or cleared (not recorded which). The chain recombines TRBV7-6 with TRBJ2-7; 7 bases map to TRBD2. The covered CDR3 bases are TGTGCCAGCAGCTTACAGCCGGGGAGCGGGAACGAG. Protein: CASSLQPGSGNE. The whole CDR3 is CASSLQPGSGNEQYF. The complete variable domain, with remaining parts taken from reference TRBV7-6 and TRBJ2-7, reads GAGVSQSPRYKVTKRGQDVALRCDPISGHVSLYWYRQALGQGPEFLTYFNYEAQQDKSGLPNDRFSAERPEGSISTLTIQRTEQRDSAMYRCASSLQPGSGNEQYFGPGTRLTVT.